This is a list of T cell receptor beta chains from one sample in a study of cytomegalovirus exposure and HLA in healthy donors. Profiled with immunoSEQ multiplex PCR; TCRdb holds only in-frame clones, not every one. Of roughly 330,000 clones listed, about 85% were seen once; the top ten hold about 1.2%. The sequenced material came from PBMCs. The receptors shown here come from a woman in her twenties or thirties in good health and CMV-seropositive. Both conserved end residues are part of each CDR3. The order of the fields is D gene, J gene, V gene, CDR3 protein, CDR3 DNA. The D gene is left open where the match is weak.

NA | TRBJ1-2 | TRBV5-4 | CASAPPDSDLYGYTF | TGTGCCAGCGCTCCCCCCGACAGCGACCTCTATGGCTACACCTTC
TRBD1 | TRBJ1-6 | TRBV11-2 | CASSSTGGATHNSPLHF | TGTGCCAGCAGCTCCACAGGGGGCGCAACTCATAATTCACCCCTCCACTTT
TRBD1 | TRBJ2-7 | TRBV30 | CAWSTGTGNYEQYF | TGTGCCTGGAGTACCGGGACAGGGAACTACGAGCAGTACTTC
TRBD1 | TRBJ1-1 | TRBV6-5 | CASSYSDRGLGTEAFF | TGTGCCAGCAGTTACTCGGACAGGGGGCTCGGCACTGAAGCTTTCTTT
TRBD2 | TRBJ2-1 | TRBV7-2 | CASSQGLAYNEQFF | TGTGCCAGCAGCCAGGGACTAGCCTACAATGAGCAGTTCTTC
NA | TRBJ1-6 | TRBV30 | CAWSVLAAPFSPLHF | TGTGCCTGGAGTGTACTGGCGGCCCCTTTCTCACCCCTCCACTTT
NA | TRBJ1-5 | TRBV28 | CASQTGFNQPQHF | TGTGCGAGCCAAACAGGGTTTAATCAGCCCCAGCATTTT
NA | TRBJ2-7 | TRBV6-5 | CASQPGLNSYEQYF | TGTGCCAGCCAGCCGGGACTCAACTCCTACGAGCAGTACTTC
NA | TRBJ2-1 | TRBV30 | CAWSGTSLNEQFF | TGTGCCTGGAGTGGCACCTCCTTGAATGAGCAGTTCTTC
NA | TRBJ1-5 | TRBV19 | CASRRSYSNQPQHF | TGTGCCAGTAGGCGGTCGTATAGCAATCAGCCCCAGCATTTT
NA | TRBJ2-6 | TRBV19 | CASSMSPSGANVLTF | TGTGCCAGTAGTATGTCCCCCTCTGGGGCCAACGTCCTGACTTTC